Listed here are 30 T cell receptor beta chains from one sample, sequenced in a study of beta chain features in type 1 diabetes. Isolated RNA was reverse transcribed in full, so expressed TCRB transcripts were sequenced. Profiled with immunoSEQ multiplex PCR; TCRdb holds only in-frame clones, not every one. This table holds under 950,000 clones, about a sixth found once. Material: naive CD4+ T cells from blood. These receptors came from a woman between 18 and 29 years old in good health.

Only a few counts were recorded for this clone. This chain links TRBV10-2 with TRBJ2-1, with 12 nucleotides matching TRBD2. The CDR3 totals 18 residues. V trimming: 0 bases; J trimming: 8 bases; junction bases outside the gene matches: 11. Germline CDR1 and CDR2: WSHSY and SAAADI. CDR3 sequence (DNA): TGCGCCAGCAGTGAGTCGCGACTAGCGGGAGCGACCGGGCATGAGCAGTTCTTC. It encodes CASSESRLAGATGHEQFF.

This rearrangement joins TRBV25-1 to TRBJ2-3, with 10 bases that match TRBD2. The CDR3 has 16 amino acids. Germline values: CDR1 MGHDK, CDR2 SYGVNS. With V trimmed by 6 bases and J by 6 bases, 12 bases remained unmatched. Here the CDR3 DNA reads TGTGCCAGCAGACGAACGGGGGGGACTAGCGCCGATACGCAGTATTTT. This gives the protein CASRRTGGTSADTQYF.

The CDR3 is CASSQELAVQETQYF. CDR3 coding DNA: TGTGCCAGCAGTCAGGAACTAGCGGTACAAGAGACCCAGTACTTC. The chain couples TRBV6-5 to TRBJ2-5; 8 bases line up with TRBD2. CDR1 and CDR2 from the germline V gene are MNHEY and SVGAGI. The trim removed 5 bases at V and 2 bases at J, leaving 7 bases unmatched. The CDR3 has 15 residues.

In this sample, this clone turned up a few times. The rearrangement uses TRBV4-1 and TRBJ2-6, with 15 bases that match TRBD2. This CDR3 spans 18 amino acids. Germline V gene lookup returns CDR1 MGHRA and CDR2 YSYEKL. Germline trimming cut 3 bases from V and 2 bases from J; bases unmatched to any gene: 2. CDR3 in amino acids: CASSHGLAGGTGANVLTF. The CDR3 DNA follows: TGCGCCAGCAGCCACGGACTAGCGGGAGGGACTGGGGCCAACGTCCTGACTTTC.

The V and J genes are TRBV6-1 and TRBJ2-5; D gene ambiguous. The CDR3 is made up of 11 amino acids. Trimming stripped 5 bases from V and 0 bases from J, with 1 base between. In germline, CDR1 is MNHNS, CDR2 SASEGT. CDR3 in DNA: TGTGCCAGCAGTTACCAAGAGACCCAGTACTTC. This sequence encodes CASSYQETQYF.

This rearrangement joins TRBV19 to TRBJ1-5, with D perhaps matching TRBD1 (6 bases). In germline, CDR1 is LNHDA, CDR2 SQIVND (reference sequence). This CDR3 comprises 17 residues. The V end was cut by 1 base, the J end by 2 bases, with 15 bases between. CDR3 protein: CASSIGGSGGGNQPQHF. CDR3 sequence (DNA): TGTGCCAGTAGTATAGGAGGATCCGGGGGCGGCAATCAGCCCCAGCATTTT.

The CDR3 nucleotides are TGTGCCAGCAGTTTTGGTTTGAGGGGGCGAGCGGGTGAAGCTTTCTTT. Encoded protein: CASSFGLRGRAGEAFF. V gene TRBV27 combines with J gene TRBJ1-1; TRBD1 agrees at 7 bases. CDR3 length: 16 residues. Germline trimming cut 3 bases from V and 7 bases from J; bases unmatched to any gene: 14. The germline gives CDR1 MNHEY, CDR2 SMNVEV (reference sequence).

This clone has just one count. The chain employs TRBV15 and TRBJ2-7; D is unresolved. The length of the CDR3 is 15 residues. Trimming left V 0 bases short and J 2 bases short, with 11 bases between. In germline, CDR1 is LNHNV, CDR2 YYDKDF (reference sequence). The CDR3, as DNA: TGTGCCACCAGCAGAGATCGGTTAATCGCCTACGAGCAGTACTTC. Protein product: CATSRDRLIAYEQYF. Full variable domain (rest looked up from reference TRBV15 and TRBJ2-7): DAMVIQNPRYQVTQFGKPVTLSCSQTLNHNVMYWYQQKSSQAPKLLFHYYDKDFNNEADTPDNFQSRRPNTSFCFLDIRSPGLGDTAMYLCATSRDRLIAYEQYFGPGTRLTVT.

This chain links TRBV7-2 with TRBJ2-1; no clear D gene. V lost 1 base to trimming and J lost 7 bases, with 11 bases between them. The V gene's germline CDR1 is SGHTA and CDR2 FQGNSA. The length of the CDR3 is 14 residues. CDR3 bases: TGTGCCAGCAGCTTAGAAAGGGTGGTGAATGAGCAGTTCTTC. Translated, it gives CASSLERVVNEQFF.

In its sample, this clone was seen a few times. This rearrangement joins TRBV10-3 to TRBJ2-1; 7 bases are shared with TRBD2. The CDR3 extends over 12 amino acids. Germline V lookup: CDR1 ENHRY, CDR2 SYGVKD. Trimming cost V 6 bases and J 8 bases; bases outside gene matches: 4. CDR3 bases: TGTGCCATCAGCCGACTAGCAGATGAGCAGTTCTTC. Translated, it gives CAISRLADEQFF.

This clone was counted between two and nine times. The chain is built from TRBV28 and TRBJ1-4; 7 nucleotides line up with TRBD1. This CDR3 is 14 amino acids long. The trim removed 5 bases at V and 7 bases at J, leaving 7 bases unmatched. Germline V gene lookup returns CDR1 MDHEN and CDR2 SYDVKM. The CDR3 here is CASSVPGQSEKLFF. CDR3 in DNA: TGTGCCAGCAGTGTGCCGGGACAGAGTGAAAAACTGTTTTTT. Based on the CDR3 plus reference TRBV28 and TRBJ1-4, the full variable domain is DVKVTQSSRYLVKRTGEKVFLECVQDMDHENMFWYRQDPGLGLRLIYFSYDVKMKEKGDIPEGYSVSREKKERFSLILESASTNQTSMYLCASSVPGQSEKLFFGSGTQLSVL.

The chain combines TRBV19 with TRBJ2-5; D is possibly TRBD2 (5 bases). Per germline, CDR1 LNHDA and CDR2 SQIVND (reference sequence). CDR3 length: 14 amino acids. V was clipped by 1 base and J by 1 base, with 7 bases between them. The CDR3, as DNA: TGTGCCAGTAGTATAGTTCGGGGCCAAGAGACCCAGTACTTC. As protein: CASSIVRGQETQYF.

The V call is TRBV6-5, the J call TRBJ1-1, with D possibly matching TRBD1 (6 bases). The V end was cut by 6 bases, the J end by 3 bases, with 11 bases between. There are 13 residues in the CDR3. The germline CDR1 and CDR2 sequences are MNHEY and SVGAGI. The CDR3 DNA is TGTGCCAGCAGGGCTTCAGGGGACACTGAAGCTTTCTTT. Translating it yields CASRASGDTEAFF.

The J gene is TRBJ2-3, the V gene TRBV7-2; 9 nucleotides align to TRBD1. Per the germline V gene, CDR1 is SGHTA and CDR2 is FQGNSA. The V and J ends lost 5 bases and 3 bases, in that order; junction bases with no gene match: 3. This CDR3 is 14 amino acids long. This CDR3 is CASSNGQGTDTQYF. CDR3 DNA sequence: TGTGCCAGCAGCAACGGACAGGGGACAGATACGCAGTATTTT.

As regards this clone: This same CDR3 is encoded by further DNA sequences in the sample. The chain combines TRBV4-1 with TRBJ2-7; D uncertain. The germline V gene encodes CDR1 MGHRA and CDR2 YSYEKL. The CDR3 runs to 13 residues. The germline V and J ends were trimmed by 1 base and 4 bases, with 8 bases remaining between them. CDR3 DNA: TGCGCCAGCAGCCAAGCACTGGGATACGAGCAGTACTTC. Encoded protein: CASSQALGYEQYF.

The chain carries TRBV5-1 and TRBJ2-7, with 10 bases fitting TRBD1. This CDR3 spans 15 amino acids. The germline gives CDR1 SGHRS, CDR2 YFSETQ. V was pared by 0 bases and J by 4 bases, with 4 bases of the junction left unmatched. Here the CDR3 reads CASSLGPGQGYEQYF. CDR3 in DNA: TGCGCCAGCAGCTTGGGTCCGGGACAGGGGTACGAGCAGTACTTC.

This chain joins TRBV23-1 and TRBJ2-2, with 8 bases aligning to TRBD2. TRBV23-1 belongs to the ORF category, with a function that is uncertain. This CDR3 is 14 amino acids long. With 8 bases clipped from V and 5 bases from J, the junction kept 7 bases outside the gene matches. The CDR3 DNA sequence: TGCGCCAGCTCTCCAACGGGAGGGACCGGGGAGCTGTTTTTT. The encoded protein is CASSPTGGTGELFF.

This clone was found a few times. The CDR3 sequence: CASSHEGAYEQYF. CDR3 in DNA: TGCGCCAGCAGTCATGAGGGGGCCTACGAGCAGTACTTC. The genes are TRBV5-1 and TRBJ2-7; the D gene is possibly TRBD1 (6 bases). The CDR3 extends over 13 amino acids. Germline-derived CDR1 and CDR2 are SGHRS and YFSETQ. Trimming removed 5 bases from V and 2 bases from J, with 11 bases in between.

The rearrangement links TRBV6-6 to TRBJ2-1; D unclear. CDR3 size: 13 residues. V gave up 6 bases and J gave up 7 bases, with 13 bases separating them. Germline V gene data show CDR1 as MNHNY and CDR2 as SVGAGI (reference sequence). The CDR3 sequence: CASSGFLRNEQFF. The CDR3 nucleotides read TGTGCCAGCAGCGGCTTTCTCCGGAATGAGCAGTTCTTC.

This clone has more than one count but fewer than ten. This chain connects TRBV4-3 to TRBJ2-5; D possibly corresponds to TRBD2 (6 bases). Germline CDR1 and CDR2: LGHNA and YSLEER. This CDR3 is built from 15 residues. V was shortened by 5 bases and J by 6 bases, with 19 bases between the two germline ends. As DNA, the CDR3 is TGCGCCAGCAGCGGACCTGGGACTGGGTGGAAGACCCAGTACTTC. Its translation is CASSGPGTGWKTQYF.

This clone was detected only a few times. The chain is built from TRBV28 and TRBJ2-5; tentative D call: TRBD1 (6 bases). The CDR3 is 13 residues long. Trimming removed 7 bases from V and 2 bases from J, with 11 bases in between. CDR1 MDHEN and CDR2 SYDVKM come from the germline V gene. For the CDR3, the DNA is TGTGCCAGCAACCGGGACATGCAAGAGACCCAGTACTTC. Translated: CASNRDMQETQYF.

This clone was counted only a few times. This chain links TRBV29-1 with TRBJ2-1; the D gene is possibly TRBD1 (6 bases). The V end was cut by 7 bases, the J end by 9 bases, with 28 bases between. Germline V lookup: CDR1 SQVTM, CDR2 ANQGSEA. The CDR3 length is 16 residues. The CDR3 region is CSAENYRAAAPSEQFF. As DNA, the CDR3 is TGCAGCGCCGAGAACTACAGGGCAGCGGCACCGAGTGAGCAGTTCTTC.

The chain has TRBV6-6 and TRBJ1-2; perhaps TRBD1 as D (5 bases). V was shortened by 2 bases and J by 8 bases, with 9 bases between the two germline ends. The V gene's germline CDR1 is MNHNY and CDR2 SVGAGI (reference sequence). The CDR3 is made up of 12 amino acids. In DNA, the CDR3 is TGTGCCAGCAGTTACGGGACCTCGGGCTACACCTTC. Its protein is CASSYGTSGYTF.

The V gene is TRBV5-6, the J gene TRBJ1-1; D gene uncertain. In germline, CDR1 is SGHDT, CDR2 YYEEEE. V lost 3 bases, J lost 1 base, and 7 bases lay in between. This CDR3 region has 13 residues. This CDR3 is CASSSRSNTEAFF. Here the CDR3 DNA reads TGTGCCAGCAGCTCCAGATCGAACACTGAAGCTTTCTTT.

The chain is built from TRBV28 and TRBJ2-7; 11 nucleotides match TRBD2. V was clipped by 6 bases and J by 2 bases; unmatched bases: 6. Germline V gene data show CDR1 as MDHEN and CDR2 as SYDVKM. This CDR3 has 15 residues. DNA of the CDR3: TGTGCCAGCAGCGGGACTAGCGGCAAAACCTACGAGCAGTACTTC. Translation: CASSGTSGKTYEQYF. Drawing the rest from reference TRBV28 and TRBJ2-7, the complete variable domain is DVKVTQSSRYLVKRTGEKVFLECVQDMDHENMFWYRQDPGLGLRLIYFSYDVKMKEKGDIPEGYSVSREKKERFSLILESASTNQTSMYLCASSGTSGKTYEQYFGPGTRLTVT.

The chain's CDR3 is CASSYTISNEQFF. The CDR3 nucleotides read TGTGCCAGCAGTTACACAATAAGTAATGAGCAGTTCTTC. The chain couples TRBV6-5 to TRBJ2-1; D is ambiguous. The ends were cut back, 2 bases at V and 7 bases at J, with 9 bases in the middle. There are 13 residues in the CDR3. Per germline, CDR1 MNHEY and CDR2 SVGAGI.

This chain links TRBV28 with TRBJ1-5; D is unresolved. Germline CDR1 reads MDHEN; CDR2 reads SYDVKM. The length of the CDR3 is 15 residues. Trimming removed 7 bases from V and 0 bases from J, with 13 bases in between. The chain's CDR3 is CASTPGGHSNQPQHF. CDR3 nucleotide sequence: TGTGCCAGCACCCCGGGAGGCCATAGCAATCAGCCCCAGCATTTT.

V and J are TRBV4-3 and TRBJ2-3; D gene uncertain. This CDR3 is 16 amino acids long. Per germline, CDR1 LGHNA and CDR2 YSLEER. The V end was cut by 0 bases, the J end by 1 base, with 11 bases between. This CDR3 is CASSQDLSRRTDTQYF. CDR3 coding DNA: TGCGCCAGCAGCCAAGATCTGTCCCGCCGCACAGATACGCAGTATTTT.

This clone was observed many times. This specimen includes other DNA sequences encoding the same CDR3. The rearrangement joins TRBV10-3 to TRBJ2-4; D not resolved. The V end lost 3 bases, the J end lost 1 base, and 4 bases lay between the germline ends. CDR3 length equals 13 residues. The germline CDR1 and CDR2 sequences are ENHRY and SYGVKD. For the CDR3, the DNA is TGTGCCATCAGTGACCTGGCCAAAAACATTCAGTACTTC. Translated, it gives CAISDLAKNIQYF.

The genes are TRBV6-1 and TRBJ2-2; D gene ambiguous. Trimming shortened V by 5 bases and J by 4 bases, and 14 bases separated the two germline ends. The CDR3 totals 15 residues. From germline, CDR1 is MNHNS and CDR2 SASEGT. CDR3 in amino acids: CASSPVGVGTGELFF. CDR3 DNA: TGTGCCAGCAGTCCTGTTGGCGTCGGCACCGGGGAGCTGTTTTTT.